What follows are 6 T cell receptor beta chains derived from one specimen sequenced in a study of molecular identifiers for immune sequencing clone quantification. Each CDR3 protein gets one entry after TCRdb re-called the PCR reads with MiXCR. The sample contains some 580,000 distinct CDR3 sequences, about 25% of which appear only once. The sequenced sample consisted of naive CD8+ T cells from blood, with Jurkat cell RNA spiked in. This sample's subset: FACS-sorted CD8+CD4-CCR7+CD45RA+ naive T cells. These receptors were collected from a human donor in good health. Some libraries in this study had Jurkat cell RNA spiked in.

For this clonotype: A much larger clone sits a single nucleotide away, making a read error possible. J is TRBJ2-1 and V is TRBV4-3; D is possibly TRBD1 or TRBD2 (5 bases each). Per germline, CDR1 LGHNA and CDR2 YSLEER. Trimming shortened V by 1 base and J by 2 bases, and 9 bases separated the two germline ends. This CDR3 region has 15 residues. CDR3 region: CASSQGPGPYNEQFF. For the CDR3, the DNA is TGCGCCAGCAGCCAAGGTCCGGGACCCTACAATGAGCAGTTCTTC.

On this clonotype itself: It may be a read error: a sequence one base away is much more abundant. The chain uses TRBV7-2 and TRBJ2-3; D ambiguous. The CDR3 spans 13 residues. CDR1 and CDR2 from the germline V gene are SGHTA and FQGNSA. The CDR3 region has the DNA TGTGCCGGCAGCTTAGCCCCTGGGGATACGCAGTATTTT. This gives the protein CAGSLAPGDTQYF. Filled out from reference TRBV7-2 and TRBJ2-3, the complete variable domain reads GAGVSQSPSNKVTEKGKDVELRCDPISGHTALYWYRQSLGQGLEFLIYFQGNSAPDKSGLPSDRFSAERTGGSVSTLTIQRTQQEDSAVYLCAGSLAPGDTQYFGPGTRLTVL.

The rearrangement links TRBV9 to TRBJ2-3; 13 bases align to TRBD2. CDR3 length: 17 residues. V shed 2 bases and J 4 bases; nucleotides not matched to a gene: 7. Germline V gene data show CDR1 as SGDLS and CDR2 as YYNGEE. The CDR3 reads CASSVTGLAGISDTQYF. In nucleotides, the CDR3 is TGTGCCAGCAGCGTGACGGGACTAGCGGGAATCTCAGATACGCAGTATTTT.

This clonotype has ten or more counts. At one boundary the junction diverges from the germline segment, which might be a read error. J is TRBJ1-1 and V is TRBV14, with 11 bases that match TRBD1. There are 13 residues in the CDR3. The germline CDR1 and CDR2 sequences are SGHDN and FVKESK. The DNA for the CDR3 is TGTGCCAGCAGCTCCGGGACAGGGGGTGAAGTTTTCTTT. It codes for CASSSGTGGEVFF.

This clonotype was seen more than once but under ten times. The chain joins TRBV7-3 to TRBJ2-1, with 9 nucleotides matching TRBD2. This CDR3 has 15 residues. Unmatched junction bases numbered 7, after V lost 4 bases and J lost 6 bases. Germline V gives CDR1 SGHTA, CDR2 FQGTGA. CDR3 in amino acids: CASSSSTSGFNEQFF. Written as DNA, the CDR3 is TGTGCCAGCAGCTCGTCGACTAGCGGATTCAATGAGCAGTTCTTC.

This clonotype appeared many times. J is TRBJ2-2 and V is TRBV29-1; D not certain. V gave up 1 base and J gave up 1 base, with 4 bases separating them. Germline V gene sequence: CDR1 SQVTM, CDR2 ANQGSEA. The CDR3 has 13 amino acids. The CDR3 loop is CSVEVGNTGELFF. The CDR3 region has the DNA TGCAGCGTTGAAGTAGGGAACACCGGGGAGCTGTTTTTT.